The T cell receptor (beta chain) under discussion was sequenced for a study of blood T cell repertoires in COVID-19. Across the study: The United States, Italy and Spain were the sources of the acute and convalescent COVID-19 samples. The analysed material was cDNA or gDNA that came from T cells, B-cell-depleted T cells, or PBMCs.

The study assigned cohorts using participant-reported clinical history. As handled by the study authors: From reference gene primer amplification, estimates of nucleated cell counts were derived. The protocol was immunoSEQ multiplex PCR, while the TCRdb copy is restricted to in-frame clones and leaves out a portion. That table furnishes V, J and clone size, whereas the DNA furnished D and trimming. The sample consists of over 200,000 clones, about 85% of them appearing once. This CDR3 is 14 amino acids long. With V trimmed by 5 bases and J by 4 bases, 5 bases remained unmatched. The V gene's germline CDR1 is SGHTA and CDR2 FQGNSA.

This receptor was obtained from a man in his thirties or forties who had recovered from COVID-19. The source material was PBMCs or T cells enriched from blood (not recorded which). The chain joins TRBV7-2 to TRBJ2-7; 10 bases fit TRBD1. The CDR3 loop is CASSIDRGPYEQYF. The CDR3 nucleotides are TGTGCCAGCAGCATTGACAGGGGGCCGTACGAGCAGTACTTC.